This entry describes one TCR beta chain. Antigen: not known. The PCR used 60 Vbeta and 13 Jbeta primers. Profiling relied on immunoSEQ multiplex PCR, and the TCRdb table lists in-frame clones only, not all of them. This table holds about 160,000 clones, approximately 72% found once. This record belongs to a study of cytomegalovirus exposure and HLA in healthy donors. Study-level background: Of approximately 400 genotyped donors, approximately 80% clustered with self-reported Caucasian donors.

This CDR3 is 13 amino acids long. CDR1 is SGHRS, CDR2 YFSETQ, per germline. Trimming removed 5 bases from V and 11 bases from J, with 19 bases in between. Overall study results and limits: Researchers catalogued about 150 TCR beta chains as cytomegalovirus-associated. In terms of immune exposure information, only CMV serostatus was available.

The sample comprised PBMCs. The rearrangement links TRBV5-1 to TRBJ1-1; possible D gene TRBD1, 6 bases. The receptor was isolated from a man in his forties in good health and CMV-seropositive. The CDR3 sequence is CASRWDTSQGAFF. CDR3 in DNA: TGCGCCAGCAGGTGGGACACCTCCCAAGGCGCTTTCTTT.